These 23 T cell receptor beta chains were sequenced from one sample in a study of OX40 agonist ivuxolimab in advanced cancers. The method was immunoSEQ multiplex PCR; TCRdb's version includes in-frame clones alone and lacks a portion of them. This table has about 28,000 clones, over 75% appearing once. Sequenced here: CD4+ or CD8+ T cells sorted from blood, sampled in a trial of the OX40 agonist ivuxolimab. These receptors all come from an adult with an advanced solid tumor such as melanoma, head and neck, liver or kidney cancer.

The chain joins TRBV9 to TRBJ1-4, with 7 bases that match TRBD1. The germline V gene has CDR1 SGDLS and CDR2 YYNGEE. The V gene end was trimmed by 4 bases and the J gene end by 4 bases; junction bases not matched to a gene: 4. The CDR3 loop spans 14 amino acids. In DNA, the CDR3 is TGTGCCAGCAGCCCGGGACAGATTAATGAAAAACTGTTTTTT. Amino acid sequence: CASSPGQINEKLFF.

The chain carries TRBV19 and TRBJ1-1, with D perhaps matching TRBD1 (6 bases). The CDR3 sequence is 14 residues long. Germline lookup yields CDR1 LNHDA and CDR2 SQIVND (reference sequence). V lost 1 base, J lost 5 bases, and 11 bases lay in between. The CDR3 reads CASSIGQGMTEAFF. The CDR3, as DNA: TGTGCCAGTAGTATAGGGCAGGGGATGACTGAAGCTTTCTTT.

J is TRBJ2-7 and V is TRBV30; D is perhaps TRBD1 (7 bases). Deletions cut 6 bases from V and 6 bases from J, with 24 bases between. The CDR3 runs to 15 residues. Germline-derived CDR1 and CDR2 are GTSNPN and SVGIG (reference sequence). The CDR3 reads CACQKEQGRLGEQYF. The CDR3 nucleotides are TGTGCCTGCCAAAAGGAACAGGGGAGGCTCGGCGAGCAGTACTTC.

CDR3 coding DNA: TGTGCCAGCAGCCATATTTTTGGGGGGCCTTCAGATGAGCAGTTCTTC. This encodes CASSHIFGGPSDEQFF. The chain joins TRBV7-9 to TRBJ2-1; possibly TRBD1 or TRBD2 for D (6 bases each). Trimming pared 5 bases from V and 8 bases from J, leaving 22 bases between. Germline lookup yields CDR1 SEHNR and CDR2 FQNEAQ (reference sequence). The CDR3 contains 16 residues.

The rearrangement uses TRBV13 and TRBJ2-3, with D unresolved. The germline CDR1 and CDR2 sequences are PRHDT and FYEKMQ (reference sequence). This CDR3 is 11 amino acids long. The V end lost 5 bases, the J end lost 4 bases, and 4 bases lay between the germline ends. CDR3 region: CASSHSDTQYF. The CDR3 nucleotides are TGTGCCAGCAGCCATTCAGATACGCAGTATTTT.

Written as DNA, the CDR3 is TGTGCCAGCAGAAGGAGGGCAGGGAGTATCTACGAGCAGTACTTC. Residues: CASRRRAGSIYEQYF. V usage is TRBV28 and J usage is TRBJ2-7; D perhaps matches TRBD2 (6 bases). V shed 6 bases and J shed 3 bases, with 18 bases lying between them. The CDR3 is 15 amino acids. Germline V CDR1 and CDR2: MDHEN, SYDVKM.

The chain has TRBV6-6 and TRBJ2-7, with 7 bases fitting TRBD1. The J segment lost 0 bases and the V segment lost 10 bases, leaving 12 bases of the junction unmatched. Germline V CDR1 and CDR2: MNHNY, SVGAGI (reference sequence). The CDR3 length is 15 residues. CDR3 loop: CATRGLTGSSYEQYF. CDR3 DNA sequence: TGTGCCACCCGTGGGCTGACAGGGAGCTCCTACGAGCAGTACTTC.

The V gene is TRBV4-1, the J gene TRBJ2-1; 8 nucleotides line up with TRBD1. Germline V gives CDR1 MGHRA, CDR2 YSYEKL. V lost 8 bases to trimming and J lost 1 base; unmatched junction nucleotides: 1. The CDR3 contains 13 residues. Here the CDR3 reads CASGQGSYNEQFF. CDR3 sequence (DNA): TGCGCCAGCGGACAGGGATCCTACAATGAGCAGTTCTTC.

The rearrangement joins TRBV12-5 to TRBJ2-3; 7 nucleotides line up with TRBD1. V trimming: 6 bases; J trimming: 1 base; junction bases outside the gene matches: 7. The CDR3 has 15 residues. CDR1 and CDR2 (germline): LGHNT, FRNRAP. The CDR3 is CASGTLTGGTDTQYF. The CDR3 bases are TGTGCTAGTGGGACATTAACAGGGGGCACAGATACGCAGTATTTT.

Here the CDR3 reads CASSLAGRGAVYEQYF. The CDR3 coding sequence is TGCGCCAGCAGCTTGGCAGGGCGGGGGGCCGTGTACGAGCAGTACTTC. The V gene is TRBV5-1, the J gene TRBJ2-7; 8 bases align to TRBD2. The germline gives CDR1 SGHRS, CDR2 YFSETQ. The CDR3 has 16 amino acids. V gave up 0 bases and J gave up 4 bases; unmatched junction bases: 9.

The rearrangement joins TRBV5-6 to TRBJ2-7; no reliable D call. The germline gives CDR1 SGHDT, CDR2 YYEEEE. CDR3 size: 15 residues. Trimming removed 4 bases at V and 0 bases at J, with 14 bases between. The CDR3 region is CASSQTPALSYEQYF. CDR3 nucleotides: TGTGCCAGCAGCCAGACTCCAGCACTCTCCTACGAGCAGTACTTC. Full variable domain (remainder filled in from reference TRBV5-6 and TRBJ2-7): DAGVTQSPTHLIKTRGQQVTLRCSPKSGHDTVSWYQQALGQGPQFIFQYYEEEERQRGNFPDRFSGHQFPNYSSELNVNALLLGDSALYLCASSQTPALSYEQYFGPGTRLTVT.

V and J are TRBV6-5 and TRBJ2-3, with TRBD2 matching 13 bases. The CDR3 totals 16 residues. The trim removed 0 bases at V and 3 bases at J, leaving 0 bases unmatched. Germline-derived CDR1 and CDR2 are MNHEY and SVGAGI. CDR3 sequence (DNA): TGTGCCAGCAGTTACTCGGGACTAGCGGGGACAGATACGCAGTATTTT. Protein: CASSYSGLAGTDTQYF.

The V call is TRBV27, the J call TRBJ2-5; 12 positions match TRBD2. The CDR3 is 16 residues long. The germline V gene encodes CDR1 MNHEY and CDR2 SMNVEV (reference sequence). Trimming at V came to 6 bases and at J to 5 bases, leaving 10 bases not matched to a gene. The CDR3 sequence is CASRTYLAGGRETQYF. The CDR3 bases are TGTGCCAGCAGGACCTATCTAGCGGGGGGGCGGGAGACCCAGTACTTC.

The chain combines TRBV9 with TRBJ1-1; perhaps TRBD1 as D (5 bases). V was pared by 5 bases and J by 7 bases, with 27 bases between. This CDR3 is 17 amino acids long. Germline V gene lookup returns CDR1 SGDLS and CDR2 YYNGEE. CDR3 nucleotide sequence: TGTGCCAGCAGTCGAGGAGGGGAGGTGGCCCTAGGCGGTGAAGCTTTCTTT. It specifies CASSRGGEVALGGEAFF.

J is TRBJ2-1 and V is TRBV4-1; D perhaps matches TRBD2 (5 bases). The germline V gene has CDR1 MGHRA and CDR2 YSYEKL. V was pared by 1 base and J by 4 bases, with 8 bases between. CDR3 size: 14 residues. CDR3 sequence: CASSQGREYNEQFF. The CDR3 DNA reads TGCGCCAGCAGCCAAGGACGGGAATACAATGAGCAGTTCTTC.

This chain joins TRBV5-4 and TRBJ2-1; D uncertain. Between the trimmed V and J ends, which lost 4 bases and 0 bases, there was a span of 8 bases. The germline gives CDR1 SGHNT, CDR2 YYREEE (reference sequence). The CDR3 consists of 14 residues. The CDR3 DNA sequence: TGTGCCAGCAGCGGGTCGAGCTCCTACAATGAGCAGTTCTTC. Amino acids: CASSGSSSYNEQFF.

This clone showed up just once. This chain uses TRBV27 with TRBJ2-7; 8 bases map to TRBD2. The CDR3 loop spans 14 amino acids. V lost 3 bases and J lost 7; bases outside the gene matches: 8. Germline CDR1 and CDR2: MNHEY and SMNVEV (reference sequence). CDR3 DNA sequence: TGTGCCAGCAGTTTTAACGGGGGGGCGGGGGAGCAGTACTTC. Amino acid sequence: CASSFNGGAGEQYF.

The chain employs TRBV28 and TRBJ1-6, with D possibly matching TRBD1 (6 bases). The germline V and J ends were trimmed by 4 bases and 10 bases, with 14 bases remaining between them. CDR3 size: 14 residues. CDR1 and CDR2 from the germline V gene are MDHEN and SYDVKM. This chain's CDR3 is CASSSAGTHSPLHF. The CDR3 bases are TGTGCCAGCAGTTCCGCCGGGACACACTCACCCCTCCACTTT.

The genes are TRBV7-3 and TRBJ1-2; tentative D call: TRBD1 (5 bases). The germline CDR1 and CDR2 sequences are SGHTA and FQGTGA. The CDR3 runs 14 residues. V was shortened by 2 bases and J by 8 bases, with 15 bases between the two germline ends. The CDR3 DNA follows: TGTGCCAGCAGCTTACTGGGAACAGGTTCAGGCTACACCTTC. It codes for CASSLLGTGSGYTF.

In the case of this clone: Other nucleotide sequences from this sample produce the same CDR3. The chain joins TRBV28 to TRBJ2-1, with no clear D. The CDR3 has 12 residues. Germline V gene data show CDR1 as MDHEN and CDR2 as SYDVKM. Trimming took 2 bases from V and 7 from J, leaving 6 bases between them. The CDR3 DNA is TGTGCCAGCAGTTTAGGCAGGAATGAGCAGTTCTTC. Translating it yields CASSLGRNEQFF.

This clone was picked up one time. This rearrangement joins TRBV7-7 to TRBJ1-6; a possible D gene is TRBD1 (5 bases). CDR1 and CDR2 from the germline V gene are SSHAT and FNYEAQ (reference sequence). This CDR3 has 14 residues. Deletions cut 0 bases from V and 7 bases from J, with 7 bases between. CDR3 in amino acids: CASSLARDNSPLHF. CDR3 nucleotide sequence: TGTGCCAGCAGCTTAGCGCGGGACAATTCACCCCTCCACTTT.

The rearrangement links TRBV19 to TRBJ1-6; D is unclear. V gave up 8 bases and J gave up 9 bases, with 20 bases separating them. This CDR3 is 15 amino acids long. The germline CDR1 and CDR2 sequences are LNHDA and SQIVND (reference sequence). The DNA of the CDR3 is TGTGCCAGTTCACTAGGGTCCTTGGGGTCTTCACCCCTCCACTTT. As protein: CASSLGSLGSSPLHF.

DNA for the CDR3: TGTGCCAGAGGACCGCGGGGGCTCCTCAGACGGGGCACAGATACGCAGTATTTT. This sequence encodes CARGPRGLLRRGTDTQYF. This sequence joins TRBV27 and TRBJ2-3; TRBD2 might be the D (7 bases). The CDR3 extends over 18 amino acids. Between the trimmed V and J ends, which lost 9 bases and 1 base, there was a span of 26 bases. CDR1 is MNHEY, CDR2 SMNVEV, per germline (reference sequence).